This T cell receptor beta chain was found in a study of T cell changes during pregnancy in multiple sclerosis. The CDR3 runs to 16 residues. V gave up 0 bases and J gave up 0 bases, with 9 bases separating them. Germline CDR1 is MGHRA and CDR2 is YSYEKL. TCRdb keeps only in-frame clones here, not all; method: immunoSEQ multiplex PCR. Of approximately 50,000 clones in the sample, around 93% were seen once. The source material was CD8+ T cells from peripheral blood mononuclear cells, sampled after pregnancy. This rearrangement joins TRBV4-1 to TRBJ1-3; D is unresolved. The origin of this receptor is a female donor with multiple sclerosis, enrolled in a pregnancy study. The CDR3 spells CASSQDRDFSGNTIYF. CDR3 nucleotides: TGCGCCAGCAGCCAAGATCGGGATTTCTCTGGAAACACCATATATTTT.